This T cell receptor beta chain originates from a study of T cells in Graves' hyperthyroidism and ophthalmopathy. This CDR3 contains 14 residues. Unmatched junction bases numbered 4, after V lost 6 bases and J lost 0 bases. Germline V gene data show CDR1 as SEHNR and CDR2 as FQNEAQ (reference sequence). Study-level results: Separation of ophthalmopathy from stable hyperthyroidism was achieved by a 13 V-J model. Also found in blood were most expanded thyroid clonotypes above 0.001.

This clonotype was recorded at least ten times. Its specificity is not known. The CDR3 regions of TCR beta were amplified from RNA transcripts. The TCR CDR3 was amplified in a first-round RT-PCR using the HTBI primer set. In TCRdb, the multiplex PCR reads were re-called with MiXCR into one record per CDR3 protein. The profile covers about 95,000 distinct CDR3 sequences, with approximately 40% appearing a single time and approximately 10% taken by the ten largest. When ophthalmopathy did not progress within 18 months, Graves' hyperthyroidism was considered stable. Patients were excluded because of uncontrolled infection, other autoimmune disease, pregnancy or lactation.

The J gene is TRBJ1-2, the V gene TRBV7-9, with 7 bases fitting TRBD1. The TCR sequence derives from a woman in her twenties or thirties with Graves' hyperthyroidism. Material for sequencing was peripheral blood or thyroid tissue (not recorded which). The CDR3 here is CASREGQTNYGYTF. The CDR3 region has the DNA TGTGCCAGCAGGGAGGGACAGACTAACTATGGCTACACCTTC.